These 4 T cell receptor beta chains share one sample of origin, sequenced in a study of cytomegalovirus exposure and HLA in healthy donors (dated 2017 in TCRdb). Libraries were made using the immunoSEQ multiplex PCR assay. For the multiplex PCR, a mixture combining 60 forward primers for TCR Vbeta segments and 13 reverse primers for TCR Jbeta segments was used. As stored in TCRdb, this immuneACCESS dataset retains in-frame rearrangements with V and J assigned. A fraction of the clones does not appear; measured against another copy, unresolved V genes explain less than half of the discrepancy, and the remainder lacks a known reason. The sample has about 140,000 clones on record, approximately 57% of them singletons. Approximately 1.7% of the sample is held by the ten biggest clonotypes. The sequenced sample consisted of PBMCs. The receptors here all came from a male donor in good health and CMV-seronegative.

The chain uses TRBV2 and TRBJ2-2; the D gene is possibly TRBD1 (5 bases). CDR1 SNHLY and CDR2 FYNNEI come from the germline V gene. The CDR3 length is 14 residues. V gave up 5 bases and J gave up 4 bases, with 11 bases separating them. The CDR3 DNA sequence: TGTGCCAGCAGTCCGGTAGGGGCCACCGGGGAGCTGTTTTTT. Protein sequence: CASSPVGATGELFF. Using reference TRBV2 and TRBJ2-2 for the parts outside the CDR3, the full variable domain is EPEVTQTPSHQVTQMGQEVILRCVPISNHLYFYWYRQILGQKVEFLVSFYNNEISEKSEIFDDQFSVERPDGSNFTLKIRSTKLEDSAMYFCASSPVGATGELFFGEGSRLTVL.

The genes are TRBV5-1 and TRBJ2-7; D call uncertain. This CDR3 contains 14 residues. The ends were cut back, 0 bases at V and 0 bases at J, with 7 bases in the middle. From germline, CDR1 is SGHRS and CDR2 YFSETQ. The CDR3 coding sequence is TGCGCCAGCAGCTTGGCGCGAACCTCCTACGAGCAGTACTTC. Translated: CASSLARTSYEQYF. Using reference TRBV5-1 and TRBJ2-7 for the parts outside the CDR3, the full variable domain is KAGVTQTPRYLIKTRGQQVTLSCSPISGHRSVSWYQQTPGQGLQFLFEYFSETQRNKGNFPGRFSGRQFSNSRSEMNVSTLELGDSALYLCASSLARTSYEQYFGPGTRLTVT.

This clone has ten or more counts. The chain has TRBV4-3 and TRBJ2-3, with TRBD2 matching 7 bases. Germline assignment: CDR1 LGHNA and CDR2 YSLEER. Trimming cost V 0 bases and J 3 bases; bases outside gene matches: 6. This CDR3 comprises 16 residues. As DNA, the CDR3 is TGCGCCAGCAGCCAAGACGGACTCGGGGGGACAGATACGCAGTATTTT. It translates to CASSQDGLGGTDTQYF.

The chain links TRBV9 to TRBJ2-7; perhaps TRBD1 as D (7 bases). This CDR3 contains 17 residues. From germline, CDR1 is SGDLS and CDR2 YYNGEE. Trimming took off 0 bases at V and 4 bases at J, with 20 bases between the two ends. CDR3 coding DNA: TGTGCCAGCAGCGTAGATCCCCGTGGAGGGGGCATTTACGAGCAGTACTTC. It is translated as CASSVDPRGGGIYEQYF.